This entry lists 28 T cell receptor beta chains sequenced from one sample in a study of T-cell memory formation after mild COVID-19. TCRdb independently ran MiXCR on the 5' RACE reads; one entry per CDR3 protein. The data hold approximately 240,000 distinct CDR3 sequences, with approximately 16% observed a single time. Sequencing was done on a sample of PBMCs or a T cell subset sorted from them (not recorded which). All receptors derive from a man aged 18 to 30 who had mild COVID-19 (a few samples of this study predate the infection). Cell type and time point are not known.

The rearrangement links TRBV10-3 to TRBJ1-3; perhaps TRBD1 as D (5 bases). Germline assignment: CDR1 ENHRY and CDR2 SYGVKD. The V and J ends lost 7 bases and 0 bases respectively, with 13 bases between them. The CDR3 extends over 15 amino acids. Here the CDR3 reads CAITPGPVSGNTIYF. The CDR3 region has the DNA TGTGCCATCACCCCGGGGCCGGTCTCTGGAAACACCATATATTTT.

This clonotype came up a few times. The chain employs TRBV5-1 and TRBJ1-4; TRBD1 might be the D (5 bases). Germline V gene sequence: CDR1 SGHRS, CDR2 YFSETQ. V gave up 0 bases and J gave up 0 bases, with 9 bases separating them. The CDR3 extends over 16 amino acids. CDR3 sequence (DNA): TGCGCCAGCAGCTTGGGAGGGACCACAACTAATGAAAAACTGTTTTTT. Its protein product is CASSLGGTTTNEKLFF.

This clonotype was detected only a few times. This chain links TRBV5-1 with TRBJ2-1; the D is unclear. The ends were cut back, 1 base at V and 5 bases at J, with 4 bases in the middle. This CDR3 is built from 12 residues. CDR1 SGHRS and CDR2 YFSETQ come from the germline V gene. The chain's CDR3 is CASSLSHNEQFF. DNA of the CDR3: TGCGCCAGCAGCTTGTCACACAATGAGCAGTTCTTC.

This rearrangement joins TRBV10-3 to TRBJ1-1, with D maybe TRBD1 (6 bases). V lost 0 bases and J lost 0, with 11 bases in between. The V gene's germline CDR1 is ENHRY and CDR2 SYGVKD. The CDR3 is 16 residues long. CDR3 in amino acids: CAISESGQRMNTEAFF. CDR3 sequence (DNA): TGTGCCATCAGTGAGTCAGGACAGCGCATGAACACTGAAGCTTTCTTT.

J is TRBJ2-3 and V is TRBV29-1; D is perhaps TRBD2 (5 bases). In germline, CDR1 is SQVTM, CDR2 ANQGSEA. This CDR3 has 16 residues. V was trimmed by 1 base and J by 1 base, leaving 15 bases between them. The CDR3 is CSVEGGEARRTDTQYF. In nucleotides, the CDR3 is TGCAGCGTTGAAGGGGGAGAAGCCCGCCGCACAGATACGCAGTATTTT.

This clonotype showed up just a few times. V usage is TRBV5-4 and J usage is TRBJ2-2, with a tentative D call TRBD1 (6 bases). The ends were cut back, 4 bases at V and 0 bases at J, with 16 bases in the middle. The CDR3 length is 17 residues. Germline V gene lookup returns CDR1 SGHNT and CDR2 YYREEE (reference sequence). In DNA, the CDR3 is TGTGCCAGCAGCCCGCGAGGCCACAGGGCGAACACCGGGGAGCTGTTTTTT. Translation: CASSPRGHRANTGELFF. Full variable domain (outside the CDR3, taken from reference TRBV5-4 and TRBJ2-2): ETGVTQSPTHLIKTRGQQVTLRCSSQSGHNTVSWYQQALGQGPQFIFQYYREEENGRGNFPPRFSGLQFPNYSSELNVNALELDDSALYLCASSPRGHRANTGELFFGEGSRLTVL.

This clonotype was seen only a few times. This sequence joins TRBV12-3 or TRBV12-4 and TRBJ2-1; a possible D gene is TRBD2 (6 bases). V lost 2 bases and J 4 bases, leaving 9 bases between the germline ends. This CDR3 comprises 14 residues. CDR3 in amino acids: CASSLNGGYNEQFF. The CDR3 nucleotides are TGTGCCAGCAGTTTAAACGGGGGTTACAATGAGCAGTTCTTC.

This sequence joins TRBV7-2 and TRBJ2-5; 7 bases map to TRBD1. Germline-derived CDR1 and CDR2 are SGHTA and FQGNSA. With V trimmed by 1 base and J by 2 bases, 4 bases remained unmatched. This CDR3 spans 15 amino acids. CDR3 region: CASSLEGGGQETQYF. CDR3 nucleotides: TGTGCCAGCAGCTTAGAAGGGGGCGGGCAAGAGACCCAGTACTTC.

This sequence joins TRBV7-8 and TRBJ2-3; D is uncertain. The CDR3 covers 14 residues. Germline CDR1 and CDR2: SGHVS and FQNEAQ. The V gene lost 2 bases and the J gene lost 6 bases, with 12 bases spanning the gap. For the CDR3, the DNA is TGTGCCAGCAGCTTAAATGTTAAGTATGATACGCAGTATTTT. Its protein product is CASSLNVKYDTQYF. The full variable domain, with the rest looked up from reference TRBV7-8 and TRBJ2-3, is GAGVSQSPRYKVAKRGQDVALRCDPISGHVSLFWYQQALGQGPEFLTYFQNEAQLDKSGLPSDRFFAERPEGSVSTLKIQRTQQEDSAVYLCASSLNVKYDTQYFGPGTRLTVL.

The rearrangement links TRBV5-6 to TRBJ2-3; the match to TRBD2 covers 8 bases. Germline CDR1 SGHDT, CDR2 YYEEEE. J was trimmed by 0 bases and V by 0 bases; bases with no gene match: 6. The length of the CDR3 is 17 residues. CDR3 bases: TGTGCCAGCAGCTTGGCCTTGGCGGGGGGAAGCACAGATACGCAGTATTTT. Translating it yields CASSLALAGGSTDTQYF.

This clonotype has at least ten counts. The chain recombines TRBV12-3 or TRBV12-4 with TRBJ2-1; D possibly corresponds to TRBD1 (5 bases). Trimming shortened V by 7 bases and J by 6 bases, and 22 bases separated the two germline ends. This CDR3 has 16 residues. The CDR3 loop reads CASTRGAGRIANEQFF. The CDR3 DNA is TGTGCCAGCACTAGGGGTGCAGGCCGGATCGCCAATGAGCAGTTCTTC.

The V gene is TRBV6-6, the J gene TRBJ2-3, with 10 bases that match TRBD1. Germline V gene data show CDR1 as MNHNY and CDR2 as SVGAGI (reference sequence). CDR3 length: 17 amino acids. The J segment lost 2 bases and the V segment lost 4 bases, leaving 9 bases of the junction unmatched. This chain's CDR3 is CASSFLPGQGFTDTQYF. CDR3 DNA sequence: TGTGCCAGCAGTTTTCTCCCGGGACAGGGGTTCACAGATACGCAGTATTTT.

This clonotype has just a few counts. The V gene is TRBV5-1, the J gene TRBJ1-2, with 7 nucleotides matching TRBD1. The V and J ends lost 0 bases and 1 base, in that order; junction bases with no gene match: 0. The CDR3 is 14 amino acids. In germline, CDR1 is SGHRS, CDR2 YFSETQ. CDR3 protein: CASSLGDSNYGYTF. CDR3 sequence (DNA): TGCGCCAGCAGCTTGGGGGACAGTAACTATGGCTACACCTTC. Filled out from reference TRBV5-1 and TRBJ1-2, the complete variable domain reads KAGVTQTPRYLIKTRGQQVTLSCSPISGHRSVSWYQQTPGQGLQFLFEYFSETQRNKGNFPGRFSGRQFSNSRSEMNVSTLELGDSALYLCASSLGDSNYGYTFGSGTRLTVV.

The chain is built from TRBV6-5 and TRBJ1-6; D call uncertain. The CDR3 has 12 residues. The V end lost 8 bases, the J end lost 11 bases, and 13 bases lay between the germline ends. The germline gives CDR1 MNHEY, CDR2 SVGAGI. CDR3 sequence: CASQRFGAPLHF. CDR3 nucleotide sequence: TGTGCCAGCCAACGTTTCGGGGCACCCCTCCACTTT.

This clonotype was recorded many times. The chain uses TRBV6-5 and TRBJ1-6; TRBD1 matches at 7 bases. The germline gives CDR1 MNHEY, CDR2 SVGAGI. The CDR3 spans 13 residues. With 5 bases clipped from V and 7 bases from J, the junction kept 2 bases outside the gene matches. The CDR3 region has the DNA TGTGCCAGCAGTGGGACAGTAAATTCACCCCTCCACTTT. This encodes CASSGTVNSPLHF.

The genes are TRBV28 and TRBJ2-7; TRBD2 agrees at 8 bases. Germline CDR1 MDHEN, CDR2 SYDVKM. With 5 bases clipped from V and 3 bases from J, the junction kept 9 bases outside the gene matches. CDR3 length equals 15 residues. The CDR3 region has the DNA TGTGCCAGCAGTCAGGGAGGGACTAGAGTCTACGAGCAGTACGTC. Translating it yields CASSQGGTRVYEQYV.

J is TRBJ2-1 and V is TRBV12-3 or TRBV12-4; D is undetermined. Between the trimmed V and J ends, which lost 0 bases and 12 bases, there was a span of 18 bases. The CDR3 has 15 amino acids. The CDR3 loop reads CASSLAYVLASVQFF. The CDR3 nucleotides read TGTGCCAGCAGTTTAGCGTATGTTTTGGCTTCTGTGCAGTTCTTC.

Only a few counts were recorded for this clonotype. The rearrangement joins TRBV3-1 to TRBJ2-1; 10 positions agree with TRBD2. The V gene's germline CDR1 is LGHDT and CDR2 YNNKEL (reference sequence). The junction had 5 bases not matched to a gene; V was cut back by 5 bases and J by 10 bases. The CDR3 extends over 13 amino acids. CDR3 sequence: CASSSGGASEQFF. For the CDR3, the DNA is TGTGCCAGCAGCAGCGGGGGGGCCAGCGAGCAGTTCTTC.

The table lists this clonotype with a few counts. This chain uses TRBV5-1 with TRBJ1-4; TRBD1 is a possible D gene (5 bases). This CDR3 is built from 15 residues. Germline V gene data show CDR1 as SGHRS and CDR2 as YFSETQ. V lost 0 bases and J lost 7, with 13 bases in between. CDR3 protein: CASSLAGTYREKLFF. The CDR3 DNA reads TGCGCCAGCAGCTTGGCCGGGACCTACCGTGAAAAACTGTTTTTT.

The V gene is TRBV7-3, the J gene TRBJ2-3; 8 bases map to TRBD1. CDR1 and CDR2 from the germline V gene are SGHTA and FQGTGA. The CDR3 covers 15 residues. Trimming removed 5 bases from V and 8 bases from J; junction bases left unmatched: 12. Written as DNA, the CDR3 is TGTGCCAGCAGCGCTACGGGACAGGCAAAGGGTACGCAGTATTTT. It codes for CASSATGQAKGTQYF.

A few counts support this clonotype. In DNA form, the CDR3 reads TGCGCCAGCAGCCAAGAAACCGACGGTACTACCTACGAGCAGTACGTC. Its protein is CASSQETDGTTYEQYV. This sequence joins TRBV4-3 and TRBJ2-7; D ambiguous. The V and J ends lost 0 bases and 2 bases respectively, with 14 bases between them. The CDR3 is 16 residues long. The V gene's germline CDR1 is LGHNA and CDR2 YSLEER.

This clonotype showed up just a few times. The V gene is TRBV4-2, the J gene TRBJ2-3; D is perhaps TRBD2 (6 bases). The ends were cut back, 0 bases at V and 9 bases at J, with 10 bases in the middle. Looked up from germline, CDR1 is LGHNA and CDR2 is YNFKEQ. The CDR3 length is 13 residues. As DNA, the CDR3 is TGTGCCAGCAGCCAAGATGCGGCGGGAACGCAGTATTTT. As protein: CASSQDAAGTQYF.

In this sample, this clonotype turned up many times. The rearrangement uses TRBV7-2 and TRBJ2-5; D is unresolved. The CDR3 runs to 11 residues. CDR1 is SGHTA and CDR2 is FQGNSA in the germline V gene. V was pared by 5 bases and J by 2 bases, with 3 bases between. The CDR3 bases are TGTGCCAGCAGCGAACAAGAGACCCAGTACTTC. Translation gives CASSEQETQYF. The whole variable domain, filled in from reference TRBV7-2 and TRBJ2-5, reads GAGVSQSPSNKVTEKGKDVELRCDPISGHTALYWYRQSLGQGLEFLIYFQGNSAPDKSGLPSDRFSAERTGGSVSTLTIQRTQQEDSAVYLCASSEQETQYFGPGTRLLVL.

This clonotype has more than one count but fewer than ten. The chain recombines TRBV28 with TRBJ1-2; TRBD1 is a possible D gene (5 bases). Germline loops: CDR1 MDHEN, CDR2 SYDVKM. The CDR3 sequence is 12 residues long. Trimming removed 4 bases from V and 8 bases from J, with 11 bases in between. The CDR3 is CASSSGTGGYTF. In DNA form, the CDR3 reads TGTGCCAGCAGTTCCGGGACGGGAGGCTACACCTTC.

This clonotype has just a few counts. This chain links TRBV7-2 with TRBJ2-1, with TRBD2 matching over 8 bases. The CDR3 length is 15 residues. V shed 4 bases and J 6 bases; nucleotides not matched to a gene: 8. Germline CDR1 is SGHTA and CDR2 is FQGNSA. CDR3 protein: CASSSGGLALNEQFF. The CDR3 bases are TGTGCCAGCAGCTCGGGGGGGCTAGCTCTCAATGAGCAGTTCTTC. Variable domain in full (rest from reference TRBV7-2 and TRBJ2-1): GAGVSQSPSNKVTEKGKDVELRCDPISGHTALYWYRQSLGQGLEFLIYFQGNSAPDKSGLPSDRFSAERTGGSVSTLTIQRTQQEDSAVYLCASSSGGLALNEQFFGPGTRLTVL.

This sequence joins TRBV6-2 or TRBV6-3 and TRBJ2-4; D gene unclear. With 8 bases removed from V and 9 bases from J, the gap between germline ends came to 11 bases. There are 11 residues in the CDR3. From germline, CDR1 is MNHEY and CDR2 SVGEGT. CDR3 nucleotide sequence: TGTGCCAGCGCTTCGGGTCGCATTCAGTACTTC. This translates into CASASGRIQYF.

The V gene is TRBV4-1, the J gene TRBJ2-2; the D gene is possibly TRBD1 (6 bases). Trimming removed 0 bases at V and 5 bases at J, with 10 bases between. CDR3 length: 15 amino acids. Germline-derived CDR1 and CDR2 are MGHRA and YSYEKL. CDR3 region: CASSQEGRGTGELFF. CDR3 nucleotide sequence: TGCGCCAGCAGCCAAGAGGGCAGGGGAACCGGGGAGCTGTTTTTT.

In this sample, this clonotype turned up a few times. CDR3 nucleotides: TGTGCCAGCAGCTTTTACGTATCCAATGAGCAGTTCTTC. Translation gives CASSFYVSNEQFF. The genes are TRBV7-3 and TRBJ2-1; D uncertain. V gave up 3 bases and J gave up 6 bases, with 9 bases separating them. The V gene's germline CDR1 is SGHTA and CDR2 FQGTGA. The CDR3 extends over 13 amino acids.